This T cell receptor (beta chain) stems from a study of blood T cell repertoires in COVID-19. On the study more broadly: The United States, Italy and Spain supplied acute and convalescent COVID-19 samples. T cells, B-cell-depleted T cells, or PBMCs supplied cDNA or gDNA.

V gave up 5 bases and J gave up 4 bases, with 11 bases separating them. CDR3 length: 13 amino acids. Germline CDR1 reads LNHDA; CDR2 reads SQIVND (reference sequence). Profiled with immunoSEQ multiplex PCR; TCRdb holds only in-frame clones, not every one. The table has 250,000 or so clones, approximately 89% seen once; the top ten hold about 3.5%. Participant-reported clinical history was the basis for cohort assignment. Participants in the exposed group had met a COVID-19 case in the 2 weeks before joining the study. This clone came up once. The chain links TRBV19 to TRBJ1-1; tentative D call: TRBD1 (5 bases). Source material: PBMCs or T cells enriched from blood (not recorded which). The TCR comes from a woman in her twenties or thirties who had been exposed to COVID-19. In DNA form, the CDR3 reads TGTGCCAGTAGTTTACCGACAGTCACTGAAGCTTTCTTT. Amino acid sequence: CASSLPTVTEAFF.